What follows is one T cell receptor beta chain and its context. The antigen is undetermined. The data were taken from a study of type 1 and type 2 diabetes patients. Study background: Donors were type 1 diabetes, type 2 diabetes, or nondiabetic controls. CD4+ or CD8+ T cells were positively selected from PBMCs with microbeads.

Amplification started from genomic DNA. The TCR beta CDR3 region was amplified using 30 forward and 13 reverse primers. TCRdb re-called the multiplex PCR reads through MiXCR, storing one row per CDR3 protein. The sample has 280,000 or so distinct CDR3 sequences; around 47% are singletons. This CDR3 region has 14 residues. The germline gives CDR1 GTSNPN, CDR2 SVGIG (reference sequence). Unmatched junction bases numbered 6, after V lost 3 bases and J lost 2 bases. Study results and limitations: Type 1 diabetes repertoires were significantly less diverse than type 2 diabetes ones.

Source material: peripheral blood mononuclear cells (PBMCs). The clonotype originates from a young man with type 2 diabetes. This chain joins TRBV30 and TRBJ1-2, with 7 positions matching TRBD1. The CDR3 DNA follows: TGTGCCTGGAGAACCACAGGGGCGAACTATGGCTACACCTTC. This codes for CAWRTTGANYGYTF.